This T cell receptor beta chain came from a study of read filtering for tumor transcriptome and immune sequencing. From approximately 430 ng of RNA, a library with molecular barcoded alpha/delta and beta/gamma adaptors was made. One entry per CDR3 protein, called by TCRdb with MiXCR from the reads. The table has some 39,000 distinct CDR3 sequences, around 15% seen once. This CDR3 is built from 14 residues. Trimming removed 4 bases at V and 1 base at J, with 8 bases between. Germline V gene lookup returns CDR1 SEHNR and CDR2 FQNEAQ (reference sequence). Many counts were recorded for this clonotype. This sequence originates from a donor aged 40 or over with multiple myeloma. The specimen was a population of CD138-negative cells sorted from bone marrow. The chain links TRBV7-9 to TRBJ1-5; D call uncertain. CDR3 loop: CASSSIGSNQPQHF. CDR3 nucleotide sequence: TGTGCCAGCAGCTCCATCGGAAGCAATCAGCCCCAGCATTTT. The full variable domain, with the rest looked up from reference TRBV7-9 and TRBJ1-5, is DTGVSQNPRHKITKRGQNVTFRCDPISEHNRLYWYRQTLGQGPEFLTYFQNEAQLEKSRLLSDRFSAERPKGSFSTLEIQRTEQGDSAMYLCASSSIGSNQPQHFGDGTRLSIL.